The rows below give T cell receptor beta chains drawn from one sample of a study of blood T cells in healthy people across ages. TCRdb re-called the 5' RACE reads with MiXCR, one entry per CDR3 protein. The data show 1 million or so distinct CDR3 sequences, roughly 24% seen once. The same data also went into a second study, on T cells of mothers and their children.

The sample taken for sequencing was blood. The source of these receptors is a girl aged 2-9 years in good health. Each CDR3 is given with its conserved first and last residue. Fields, in order: clone size, CDR3 length, V gene, J gene, D gene, CDR3 protein, CDR3 DNA. D genes are given only for firm matches. Clone size, where shown, is once, few, many, or a class for clones that have expanded.

clone size: few; CDR3 length: 15; V gene: TRBV28; J gene: TRBJ2-7; D gene: TRBD1; CDR3 protein: CASSDTGEVHYEQYF; CDR3 DNA: TGTGCCAGCAGTGATACAGGGGAAGTTCACTACGAGCAGTACTTC
clone size: NA; CDR3 length: 14; V gene: TRBV20-1; J gene: TRBJ1-2; D gene: NA; CDR3 protein: CSAPLDRTSEGYTF; CDR3 DNA: TGCAGTGCTCCCCTCGACCGGACCAGTGAGGGCTACACCTTC
clone size: few; CDR3 length: 15; V gene: TRBV7-8; J gene: TRBJ2-7; D gene: NA; CDR3 protein: CASSLTGLRSYEQYF; CDR3 DNA: TGTGCCAGCTCGCTAACGGGGCTCCGCTCCTACGAGCAGTACTTC
clone size: NA; CDR3 length: 16; V gene: TRBV7-9; J gene: TRBJ2-1; D gene: NA; CDR3 protein: CASSLGAALPWNEQFF; CDR3 DNA: TGTGCCAGCAGCTTAGGAGCGGCCCTCCCTTGGAATGAGCAGTTCTTC
clone size: NA; CDR3 length: 14; V gene: TRBV4-2; J gene: TRBJ1-1; D gene: NA; CDR3 protein: CASSPRAEGYLAFF; CDR3 DNA: TGTGCCAGCAGCCCACGCGCTGAGGGGTATTTGGCTTTCTTT
clone size: few; CDR3 length: 14; V gene: TRBV7-2; J gene: TRBJ2-7; D gene: NA; CDR3 protein: CASSSGRKSYEQYF; CDR3 DNA: TGTGCCAGCAGCTCGGGACGGAAGTCTTACGAGCAGTACTTC
clone size: few; CDR3 length: 16; V gene: TRBV3-1; J gene: TRBJ2-1; D gene: NA; CDR3 protein: CASSQVSRGDYNEQFF; CDR3 DNA: TGTGCCAGCAGCCAAGTGTCGCGCGGGGACTACAATGAGCAGTTCTTC
clone size: few; CDR3 length: 14; V gene: TRBV25-1; J gene: TRBJ2-5; D gene: TRBD2; CDR3 protein: CASSELGLEETQYF; CDR3 DNA: TGTGCCAGCAGTGAATTAGGACTAGAGGAGACCCAGTACTTC
clone size: NA; CDR3 length: 17; V gene: TRBV7-2; J gene: TRBJ2-1; D gene: TRBD2; CDR3 protein: CASSPRASGGDYNEQFF; CDR3 DNA: TGTGCCAGCAGCCCCCGGGCTAGCGGGGGTGACTACAATGAGCAGTTCTTC
clone size: NA; CDR3 length: 13; V gene: TRBV5-1; J gene: TRBJ2-7; D gene: TRBD1; CDR3 protein: CASSWTGVDEQYF; CDR3 DNA: TGCGCCAGCAGCTGGACAGGGGTCGACGAGCAGTACTTC
clone size: NA; CDR3 length: 13; V gene: TRBV29-1; J gene: TRBJ2-7; D gene: TRBD1; CDR3 protein: CSVRPGTVYEQYF; CDR3 DNA: TGCAGCGTCCGCCCCGGGACAGTTTACGAGCAGTACTTC
clone size: NA; CDR3 length: 12; V gene: TRBV6-5; J gene: TRBJ2-7; D gene: NA; CDR3 protein: CASRKTSYEQYF; CDR3 DNA: TGTGCCAGCAGAAAGACTAGCTACGAGCAGTACTTC
clone size: few; CDR3 length: 12; V gene: TRBV7-9; J gene: TRBJ2-5; D gene: NA; CDR3 protein: CALGGLGETQYF; CDR3 DNA: TGTGCCTTAGGTGGTCTTGGGGAGACCCAGTACTTC
clone size: few; CDR3 length: 13; V gene: TRBV12-3/TRBV12-4; J gene: TRBJ2-7; D gene: TRBD1; CDR3 protein: CASSGQAVHEQYF; CDR3 DNA: TGTGCCAGCAGCGGACAGGCCGTCCACGAGCAGTACTTC
clone size: NA; CDR3 length: 14; V gene: TRBV28; J gene: TRBJ2-1; D gene: NA; CDR3 protein: CASSLGLPLNEQFF; CDR3 DNA: TGTGCCAGCAGTTTGGGCCTTCCACTCAATGAGCAGTTCTTC
clone size: few; CDR3 length: 16; V gene: TRBV11-2; J gene: TRBJ2-1; D gene: NA; CDR3 protein: CASSLDSPSIHGEQFF; CDR3 DNA: TGTGCCAGCAGCTTAGATTCCCCAAGTATTCATGGTGAGCAGTTCTTC
clone size: NA; CDR3 length: 15; V gene: TRBV6-2/TRBV6-3; J gene: TRBJ2-1; D gene: TRBD2; CDR3 protein: CASSLLAGVSNEQFF; CDR3 DNA: TGTGCCAGCAGTCTTCTAGCGGGGGTATCGAATGAGCAGTTCTTC
clone size: NA; CDR3 length: 13; V gene: TRBV2; J gene: TRBJ1-1; D gene: NA; CDR3 protein: CASSEYLKNEAFF; CDR3 DNA: TGTGCCAGCAGTGAATATCTCAAGAATGAAGCTTTCTTT
clone size: NA; CDR3 length: 14; V gene: TRBV7-2; J gene: TRBJ1-2; D gene: TRBD1; CDR3 protein: CASSLRGQGDGYTF; CDR3 DNA: TGTGCCAGCAGCTTAAGGGGGCAGGGGGATGGCTACACCTTC
clone size: NA; CDR3 length: 15; V gene: TRBV9; J gene: TRBJ2-1; D gene: TRBD2; CDR3 protein: CASSTSGGEVYEQFF; CDR3 DNA: TGTGCCAGCAGCACTAGCGGGGGGGAGGTCTATGAGCAGTTCTTC
clone size: few; CDR3 length: 13; V gene: TRBV6-6; J gene: TRBJ2-1; D gene: NA; CDR3 protein: CASRMDRLNEQFF; CDR3 DNA: TGTGCCAGCAGGATGGATAGGCTCAATGAGCAGTTCTTC
clone size: NA; CDR3 length: 14; V gene: TRBV9; J gene: TRBJ2-7; D gene: NA; CDR3 protein: CASSAPDSPYEQYF; CDR3 DNA: TGTGCCAGCAGTGCCCCGGACAGTCCCTACGAGCAGTACTTC
clone size: few; CDR3 length: 17; V gene: TRBV20-1; J gene: TRBJ2-5; D gene: TRBD2; CDR3 protein: CSAAPGTSGVYSETQYF; CDR3 DNA: TGCAGTGCTGCCCCCGGGACTAGCGGAGTATACTCAGAGACCCAGTACTTC
clone size: few; CDR3 length: 13; V gene: TRBV7-9; J gene: TRBJ1-1; D gene: NA; CDR3 protein: CASGGQEEILAFF; CDR3 DNA: TGTGCCAGCGGGGGGCAGGAAGAAATATTGGCTTTCTTT
clone size: few; CDR3 length: 17; V gene: TRBV7-8; J gene: TRBJ2-3; D gene: TRBD1; CDR3 protein: CASSLEGDRPLTDTQYF; CDR3 DNA: TGTGCCAGCAGCTTGGAAGGGGACAGGCCTCTCACAGATACGCAGTATTTT
clone size: few; CDR3 length: 14; V gene: TRBV10-3; J gene: TRBJ2-2; D gene: TRBD2; CDR3 protein: CASASGTATGELFF; CDR3 DNA: TGTGCCAGTGCTAGCGGAACCGCCACCGGGGAGCTGTTTTTT
clone size: few; CDR3 length: 11; V gene: TRBV29-1; J gene: TRBJ2-1; D gene: NA; CDR3 protein: CSVGTGNEQFF; CDR3 DNA: TGCAGCGTTGGGACCGGTAATGAGCAGTTCTTC